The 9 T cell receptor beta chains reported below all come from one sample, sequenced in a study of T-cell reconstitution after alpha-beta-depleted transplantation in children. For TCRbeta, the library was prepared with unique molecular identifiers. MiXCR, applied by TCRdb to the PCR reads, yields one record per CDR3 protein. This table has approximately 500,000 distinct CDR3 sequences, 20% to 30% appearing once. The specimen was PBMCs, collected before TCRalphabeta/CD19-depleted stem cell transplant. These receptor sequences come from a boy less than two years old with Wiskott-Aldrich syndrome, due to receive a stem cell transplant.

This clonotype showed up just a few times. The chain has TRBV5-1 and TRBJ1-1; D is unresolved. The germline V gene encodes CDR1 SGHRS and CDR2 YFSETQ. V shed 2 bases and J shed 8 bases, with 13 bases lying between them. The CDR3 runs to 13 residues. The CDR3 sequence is CASSFLREQEAFF. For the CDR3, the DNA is TGCGCCAGCAGCTTTCTCAGAGAACAGGAAGCTTTCTTT.

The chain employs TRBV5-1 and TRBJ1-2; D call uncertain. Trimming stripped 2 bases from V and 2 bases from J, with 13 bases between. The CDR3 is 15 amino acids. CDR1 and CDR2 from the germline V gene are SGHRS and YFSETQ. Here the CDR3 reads CASSFTTSLNYGYTF. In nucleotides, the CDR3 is TGCGCCAGCAGCTTTACGACCTCCTTGAACTATGGCTACACCTTC.

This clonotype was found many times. CDR3 nucleotides: TGTGCCAGCAGCTTGGGAGACGGCTACGAGCAGTACTTC. This gives the protein CASSLGDGYEQYF. The chain couples TRBV12-3 or TRBV12-4 to TRBJ2-7; D is possibly TRBD2 (5 bases). The CDR3 has 13 amino acids. The V gene lost 6 bases and the J gene lost 3 bases, with 12 bases spanning the gap.

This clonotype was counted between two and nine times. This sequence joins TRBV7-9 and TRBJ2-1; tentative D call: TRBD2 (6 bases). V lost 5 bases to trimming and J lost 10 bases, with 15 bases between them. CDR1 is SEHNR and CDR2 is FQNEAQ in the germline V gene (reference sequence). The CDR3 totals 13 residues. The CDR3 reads CASSHGLPSEQFF. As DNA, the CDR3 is TGTGCCAGCAGCCACGGACTACCCTCGGAGCAGTTCTTC.

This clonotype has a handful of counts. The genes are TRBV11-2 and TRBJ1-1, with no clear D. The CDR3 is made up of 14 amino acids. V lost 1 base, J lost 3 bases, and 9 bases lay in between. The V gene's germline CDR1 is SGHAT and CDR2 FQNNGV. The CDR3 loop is CASSLGRVDTEAFF. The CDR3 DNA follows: TGTGCCAGCAGCTTAGGTCGGGTAGACACTGAAGCTTTCTTT.

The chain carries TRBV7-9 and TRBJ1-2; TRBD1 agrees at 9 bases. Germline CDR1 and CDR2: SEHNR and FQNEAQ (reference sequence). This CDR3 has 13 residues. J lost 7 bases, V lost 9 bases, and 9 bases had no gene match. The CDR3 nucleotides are TGTGCCAGTGGACAGGGGAGGGGCCTTGGCTACACCTTC. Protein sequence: CASGQGRGLGYTF.

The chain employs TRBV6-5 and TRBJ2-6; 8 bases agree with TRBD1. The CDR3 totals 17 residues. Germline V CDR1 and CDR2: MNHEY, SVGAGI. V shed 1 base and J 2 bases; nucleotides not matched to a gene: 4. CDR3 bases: TGTGCCAGCAGTTACTTCCAGGGGGCACCTGGGGCCAACGTCCTGACTTTC. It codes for CASSYFQGAPGANVLTF.

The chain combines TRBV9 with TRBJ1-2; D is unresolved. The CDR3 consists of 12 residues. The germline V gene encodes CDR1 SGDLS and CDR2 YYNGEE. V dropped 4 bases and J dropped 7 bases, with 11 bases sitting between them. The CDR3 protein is CASSSWQSGYTF. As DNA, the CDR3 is TGTGCCAGCAGCTCCTGGCAGAGTGGCTACACCTTC.

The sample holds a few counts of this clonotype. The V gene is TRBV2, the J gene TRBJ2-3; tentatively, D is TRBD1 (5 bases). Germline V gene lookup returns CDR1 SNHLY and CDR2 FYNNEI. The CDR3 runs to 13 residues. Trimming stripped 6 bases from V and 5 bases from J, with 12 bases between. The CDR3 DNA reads TGTGCCAGCAGGGGGCTATGGATAGATACGCAGTATTTT. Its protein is CASRGLWIDTQYF.